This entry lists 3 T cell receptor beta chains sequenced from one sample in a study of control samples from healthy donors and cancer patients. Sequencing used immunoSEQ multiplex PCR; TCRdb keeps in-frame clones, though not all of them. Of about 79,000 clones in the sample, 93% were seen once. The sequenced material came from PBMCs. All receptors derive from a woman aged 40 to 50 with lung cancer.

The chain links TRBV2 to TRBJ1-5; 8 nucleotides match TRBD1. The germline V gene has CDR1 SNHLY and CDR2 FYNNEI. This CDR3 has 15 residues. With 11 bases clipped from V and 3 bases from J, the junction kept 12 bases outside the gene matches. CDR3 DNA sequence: TGTGCCGTAAGGCTGGGGACAGGTATCAATCAGCCCCAGCATTTT. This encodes CAVRLGTGINQPQHF.

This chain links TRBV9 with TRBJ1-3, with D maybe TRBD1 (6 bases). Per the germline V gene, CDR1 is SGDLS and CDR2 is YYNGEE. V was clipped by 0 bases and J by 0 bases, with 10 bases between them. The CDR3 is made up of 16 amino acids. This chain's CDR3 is CASSVAGQSSGNTIYF. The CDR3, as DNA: TGTGCCAGCAGCGTAGCTGGACAGTCCTCTGGAAACACCATATATTTT. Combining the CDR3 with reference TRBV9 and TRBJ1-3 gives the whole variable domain DSGVTQTPKHLITATGQRVTLRCSPRSGDLSVYWYQQSLDQGLQFLIQYYNGEERAKGNILERFSAQQFPDLHSELNLSSLELGDSALYFCASSVAGQSSGNTIYFGEGSWLTVV.

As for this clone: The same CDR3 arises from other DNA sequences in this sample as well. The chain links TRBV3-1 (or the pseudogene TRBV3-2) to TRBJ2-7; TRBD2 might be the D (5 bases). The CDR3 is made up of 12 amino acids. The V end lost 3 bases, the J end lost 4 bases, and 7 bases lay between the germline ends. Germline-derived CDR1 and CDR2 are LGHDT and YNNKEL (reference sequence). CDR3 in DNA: TGTGCCAGCAGCCAGACTATTTACGAGCAGTACTTC. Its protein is CASSQTIYEQYF.